This TCR beta chain was captured by sequencing in a study of T cells in Graves' hyperthyroidism and ophthalmopathy. There are many counts of this clonotype. Its antigen remains unidentified. RNA transcripts provided the source from which TCR beta CDR3 regions were amplified. The study used the HTBI primer set for a first-round RT-PCR of the TCR CDR3. TCRdb itself ran the multiplex PCR reads through MiXCR, one entry per CDR3 protein. The data contain 500,000 or so distinct CDR3 sequences, 15% to 20% of them singletons. Notes on the study in general: A median 6.5 months before onset, the model predicted ophthalmopathy.

Clinical symptoms, serum thyroxine, TRAb, thyroid ultrasound and orbital computed tomography informed diagnoses. Isolation of PBMCs was performed on around 9.4 ml fresh peripheral blood. This CDR3 spans 16 amino acids. Trimming cost V 3 bases and J 4 bases; bases outside gene matches: 10. Sequencing was done on a sample of blood. V usage is TRBV12-3 or TRBV12-4 and J usage is TRBJ2-3; 7 nucleotides match TRBD2. This receptor was obtained from a woman between 25 and 40 years old with Graves' ophthalmopathy. This CDR3 reads CASSFMGGRRADTQYF. The CDR3 nucleotides are TGTGCCAGCAGTTTTATGGGCGGGAGAAGGGCAGATACGCAGTATTTT.